Below are 28 T cell receptor beta chains sequenced from a single sample in a study of shared clonotypes between healthy human individuals (dated by TCRdb to the early 2020s). The method behind the library was the immunoSEQ multiplex PCR assay. Sourced from immuneACCESS, this table was stored by TCRdb with only in-frame sequences that have V and J called. A share of the clones is absent; for the studies checked, an unresolved V gene accounts for under half, and the remainder has no known explanation. A total of roughly 2.4 million clones appear in this sample, approximately 94% of them only once. The ten largest make up 0.1% to 0.15% of the sample. The sample taken for sequencing was naive CD4+ T cells sorted from blood. The sample's cell subset or site label, in plain terms: CD45RA+ positively selected. These receptors all stem from a man aged 18 to 29 in good health.

Details on this clone: Distinct nucleotide sequences in the sample also encode this CDR3. V is TRBV9 and J is TRBJ2-1; D is possibly TRBD2 (6 bases). Trimming took off 1 base at V and 0 bases at J, with 8 bases between the two ends. Germline V lookup: CDR1 SGDLS, CDR2 YYNGEE. CDR3 size: 15 residues. CDR3 region: CASSVLGGSYNEQFF. The CDR3 DNA reads as TGTGCCAGCAGCGTACTCGGGGGCTCCTACAATGAGCAGTTCTTC.

The chain joins TRBV6-1 to TRBJ1-5; the D gene is possibly TRBD1 (5 bases). The CDR3 spans 16 residues. V gave up 3 bases and J gave up 0 bases, with 12 bases separating them. The V gene's germline CDR1 is MNHNS and CDR2 SASEGT. Written as DNA, the CDR3 is TGTGCCAGCAGTGAGTCGACAGTTATTAGCAATCAGCCCCAGCATTTT. It codes for CASSESTVISNQPQHF.

In this sample, this clone turned up once. V gene TRBV7-2 combines with J gene TRBJ1-1; 9 nucleotides agree with TRBD1. V shed 3 bases, J shed 8 bases, and the junction held 4 bases outside the gene matches. The CDR3 runs to 13 residues. Germline CDR1 and CDR2: SGHTA and FQGNSA. This CDR3 is CASSFRDRVEAFF. DNA for the CDR3: TGTGCCAGCAGCTTCCGGGACAGGGTGGAAGCTTTCTTT.

This chain links TRBV15 with TRBJ2-1, with a tentative D call TRBD2 (5 bases). Germline loops: CDR1 LNHNV, CDR2 YYDKDF (reference sequence). The CDR3 contains 13 residues. V lost 5 bases, J lost 9 bases, and 14 bases lay in between. CDR3 in DNA: TGTGCCACCAGCCGGGGAGACGAGGGTGAGCAGTTCTTC. This encodes CATSRGDEGEQFF.

The CDR3 sequence is CASGKGYEQYF. The CDR3 bases are TGTGCGTCGGGGAAAGGTTACGAGCAGTACTTC. The chain combines TRBV7-2 with TRBJ2-7; D perhaps matches TRBD2 (5 bases). In germline, CDR1 is SGHTA, CDR2 FQGNSA. This CDR3 contains 11 residues. The variable domain in full, completed from reference TRBV7-2 and TRBJ2-7, reads GAGVSQSPSNKVTEKGKDVELRCDPISGHTALYWYRQSLGQGLEFLIYFQGNSAPDKSGLPSDRFSAERTGGSVSTLTIQRTQQEDSAVYLCASGKGYEQYFGPGTRLTVT.

The chain carries TRBV12-5 and TRBJ2-5; D is possibly TRBD1 (6 bases). The CDR3 spans 17 residues. Looked up from germline, CDR1 is LGHNT and CDR2 is FRNRAP. The V end was cut by 1 base, the J end by 6 bases, with 21 bases between. The CDR3 protein is CASGLDPTALGAKTQYF. The CDR3 nucleotides are TGTGCTAGTGGTTTGGACCCTACGGCCCTGGGGGCTAAGACCCAGTACTTC.

The J gene is TRBJ2-1, the V gene TRBV5-4; 12 bases are a match to TRBD2. The CDR3 spans 16 residues. Germline CDR1 SGHNT, CDR2 YYREEE (reference sequence). V lost 4 bases, J lost 4 bases, and 6 bases stayed unmatched. CDR3 sequence reads: CASSPGLAGKYNEQFF. The CDR3 DNA sequence: TGTGCCAGCAGCCCCGGACTAGCGGGGAAATACAATGAGCAGTTCTTC.

The V gene is TRBV29-1, the J gene TRBJ2-7; either TRBD1 or TRBD2 may supply D (5 bases each). Germline V gene data show CDR1 as SQVTM and CDR2 as ANQGSEA. V was trimmed by 7 bases and J by 0 bases, leaving 19 bases between them. The CDR3 runs 15 residues. This CDR3 reads CSAEFRGQHSYEQYF. CDR3 coding DNA: TGCAGCGCCGAATTCCGGGGCCAACACTCCTACGAGCAGTACTTC.

Comments on this clone: The sample holds other DNA sequences that translate to the same CDR3. The V and J genes are TRBV18 and TRBJ2-3; 8 nucleotides agree with TRBD1. The V segment lost 8 bases and the J segment 1 base; nucleotides outside the gene matches: 2. There are 13 residues in the CDR3. From germline, CDR1 is KGHSH and CDR2 LQKENI. CDR3 nucleotides: TGTGCCAGCCTGGGACAGGGCACAGATACGCAGTATTTT. Translating it yields CASLGQGTDTQYF.

Here the CDR3 reads CASRQGAYGYTF. Here the CDR3 DNA reads TGTGCCAGCAGACAGGGGGCCTATGGCTACACCTTC. The rearrangement links TRBV28 to TRBJ1-2, with 9 bases aligning to TRBD1. This CDR3 is 12 amino acids long. The germline gives CDR1 MDHEN, CDR2 SYDVKM. V shed 6 bases and J 4 bases; nucleotides not matched to a gene: 0.

A word on this clone: Other DNA sequences in this sample translate to the same CDR3. V and J are TRBV19 and TRBJ1-3, with D unclear. V lost 2 bases to trimming and J lost 1 base, with 6 bases between them. Germline V gene lookup returns CDR1 LNHDA and CDR2 SQIVND (reference sequence). This CDR3 is built from 14 residues. The CDR3: CASSIQSSGNTIYF. DNA for the CDR3: TGTGCCAGTAGTATACAGAGTTCTGGAAACACCATATATTTT.

The chain joins TRBV19 to TRBJ2-7; D tentatively reads TRBD1 or TRBD2 (5 bases each). Trimming took 3 bases from V and 2 from J, leaving 14 bases between them. The length of the CDR3 is 15 residues. Germline assignment: CDR1 LNHDA and CDR2 SQIVND (reference sequence). Here the CDR3 reads CASSMGTGITYEQYF. CDR3 coding DNA: TGTGCCAGTAGTATGGGGACGGGCATCACCTACGAGCAGTACTTC.

This clone showed up just once. The chain recombines TRBV5-1 with TRBJ1-2, with D uncertain. The V end was cut by 0 bases, the J end by 6 bases, with 6 bases between. CDR3 length equals 12 residues. Germline values: CDR1 SGHRS, CDR2 YFSETQ. The CDR3 is CASSLVGHGYTF. The CDR3 DNA follows: TGCGCCAGCAGCTTGGTTGGGCATGGCTACACCTTC.

The CDR3 region has the DNA TGTGCCAGCTCAACCGGGACGAACACCGGGGAGCTGTTTTTT. Translating it yields CASSTGTNTGELFF. The chain is built from TRBV18 and TRBJ2-2; D may be TRBD2 (5 bases). This CDR3 comprises 14 residues. The V gene's germline CDR1 is KGHSH and CDR2 LQKENI. V was cut by 5 bases and J by 0 bases, with 7 bases left in between.

V is TRBV7-8 and J is TRBJ1-2, with 9 bases matching TRBD1. Germline V gene lookup returns CDR1 SGHVS and CDR2 FQNEAQ. V trimming: 5 bases; J trimming: 1 base; junction bases outside the gene matches: 8. The CDR3 covers 16 residues. The CDR3 sequence is CASSPGQGRDNYGYTF. In DNA form, the CDR3 reads TGTGCCAGCAGCCCGGGACAGGGTCGGGATAACTATGGCTACACCTTC.

The chain joins TRBV19 to TRBJ2-2; the D call may be TRBD1 or TRBD2 (5 bases each). This CDR3 has 14 amino acids. Trimming pared 6 bases from V and 4 bases from J, leaving 12 bases between. Germline CDR1 and CDR2: LNHDA and SQIVND (reference sequence). The DNA for the CDR3 is TGTGCCAGTAGGGACGGGGCTATCACCGGGGAGCTGTTTTTT. It translates to CASRDGAITGELFF.

V is TRBV7-6 and J is TRBJ2-1; 13 bases line up with TRBD2. V trimming: 5 bases; J trimming: 6 bases; junction bases outside the gene matches: 4. The CDR3 is made up of 15 amino acids. The germline V gene has CDR1 SGHVS and CDR2 FNYEAQ. The CDR3: CASSLGLAGFNEQFF. The CDR3 DNA sequence: TGTGCCAGCAGCCTGGGACTAGCGGGGTTCAATGAGCAGTTCTTC.

The V and J genes are TRBV12-5 and TRBJ2-3; tentative D call: TRBD2 (6 bases). The CDR3 has 13 amino acids. The V end was cut by 6 bases, the J end by 6 bases, with 13 bases between. The V gene's germline CDR1 is LGHNT and CDR2 FRNRAP. The CDR3 DNA reads TGTGCTAGTGGCCGATCGGGGGTTGATACGCAGTATTTT. Protein sequence: CASGRSGVDTQYF.

This clone occurred a few times. Other nucleotide sequences from this sample produce the same CDR3. This sequence joins TRBV6-1 and TRBJ2-3; D is ambiguous. The CDR3 consists of 12 residues. Germline CDR1 and CDR2: MNHNS and SASEGT. Trimming stripped 4 bases from V and 0 bases from J, with 2 bases between. The DNA for the CDR3 is TGTGCCAGCAGTGTTAGCACAGATACGCAGTATTTT. Translated: CASSVSTDTQYF.

J is TRBJ2-1 and V is TRBV2; D possibly matches TRBD1 or TRBD2 (6 bases each). V lost 6 bases, J lost 13 bases, and 16 bases lay in between. CDR3 length: 12 residues. The germline CDR1 and CDR2 sequences are SNHLY and FYNNEI. CDR3 loop: CASSPTGALQFF. CDR3 nucleotide sequence: TGTGCCAGCAGCCCTACGGGGGCTCTACAGTTCTTC. The whole variable domain, remainder taken from reference TRBV2 and TRBJ2-1, is EPEVTQTPSHQVTQMGQEVILRCVPISNHLYFYWYRQILGQKVEFLVSFYNNEISEKSEIFDDQFSVERPDGSNFTLKIRSTKLEDSAMYFCASSPTGALQFFGPGTRLTVL.

This rearrangement joins TRBV18 to TRBJ2-4; D assignment may be TRBD1 or TRBD2 (5 bases each). Germline-derived CDR1 and CDR2 are KGHSH and LQKENI. V lost 5 bases and J lost 0, with 11 bases in between. The CDR3 sequence is 15 residues long. This CDR3 reads CASSMGELAKNIQYF. CDR3 nucleotide sequence: TGTGCCAGCTCAATGGGGGAATTAGCCAAAAACATTCAGTACTTC.

As DNA, the CDR3 is TGTGCCAGCAGCCCAACCGCTAACTATGGCTACACCTTC. This codes for CASSPTANYGYTF. The rearrangement links TRBV5-3 to TRBJ1-2; D is unresolved. TRBV5-3 is flagged as an ORF with uncertain function. V lost 8 bases to trimming and J lost 0 bases, with 11 bases between them. The CDR3 extends over 13 amino acids.

A word on this clone: Germline and junction disagree at one end, which may indicate a read error. CDR3 nucleotide sequence: TGTGCCTGGAGTTCGGGGTTAAGCCGGAATTCACCCCCCCACTTT. It yields the protein CAWSSGLSRNSPPHF. V and J are TRBV30 and TRBJ1-6; D is unresolved. This CDR3 is built from 15 residues. Germline V CDR1 and CDR2: GTSNPN, SVGIG (reference sequence).

The chain carries TRBV6-6 and TRBJ2-2, with D perhaps TRBD2 (6 bases). Deletions cut 8 bases from V and 3 bases from J, with 10 bases between. The CDR3 runs to 13 residues. Germline V gene data show CDR1 as MNHNY and CDR2 as SVGAGI (reference sequence). The CDR3 spells CASGTHDTGELFF. The CDR3 region has the DNA TGTGCCAGCGGGACTCATGACACCGGGGAGCTGTTTTTT.

A single count supports this clone. The J gene is TRBJ1-3, the V gene TRBV6-5; D is unclear. The V end was cut by 6 bases, the J end by 0 bases, with 9 bases between. Germline V gene lookup returns CDR1 MNHEY and CDR2 SVGAGI. The CDR3 is 14 residues long. The chain's CDR3 is CASRDHNSGNTIYF. CDR3 bases: TGTGCCAGCAGAGACCACAACTCTGGAAACACCATATATTTT.

The CDR3 region is CASSLGTGDIQYF. The CDR3 bases are TGCGCCAGCAGCTTGGGGACAGGGGACATTCAGTACTTC. The chain has TRBV5-1 and TRBJ2-4, with 9 bases fitting TRBD1. Germline V gene lookup returns CDR1 SGHRS and CDR2 YFSETQ. The V segment lost 0 bases and the J segment 8 bases; nucleotides outside the gene matches: 0. The CDR3 has 13 residues.

This chain uses TRBV5-1 with TRBJ2-1, with 11 bases lining up with TRBD2. Germline V gives CDR1 SGHRS, CDR2 YFSETQ. V was clipped by 2 bases and J by 7 bases; unmatched bases: 5. The CDR3 totals 15 residues. For the CDR3, the DNA is TGCGCCAGCAGCTTCGGGACTAGCGGTCCTAATGAGCAGTTCTTC. The encoded protein is CASSFGTSGPNEQFF.

The V call is TRBV6-4, the J call TRBJ2-3, with D possibly being TRBD2 (5 bases). The germline CDR1 and CDR2 sequences are MRHNA and SNTAGT. Trimming cost V 6 bases and J 5 bases, with 6 bases left between them. The CDR3 consists of 11 residues. Here the CDR3 DNA reads TGTGCCAGCAGCGAGGGAGATACGCAGTATTTT. Protein sequence: CASSEGDTQYF.